A selection of T cell receptor beta chains follows, all from one sample in a study of blood T cells in healthy people across ages. TCRdb analysed the 5' RACE reads with MiXCR anew, one entry per CDR3 protein. Of about 620,000 distinct CDR3 sequences in the sample, roughly 20% are singletons; the top ten hold approximately 3.7%. The sequenced sample consisted of blood. These receptors were taken from an older man in good health. CDR3s include the opening cysteine and the closing phenylalanine or tryptophan. A D gene is named only where the DNA matches it firmly. The size of a clone is reported for some rows only, either as once, few or many, or as a class for expanded clones.

TRBD2,-,TRBJ2-5,TRBV28,TGTGCCAGCAGTTTAAAGCGGGAGCGGGAGACCCAGTACTTC,CASSLKRERETQYF
-,-,TRBJ2-5,TRBV20-1,TGCAGTGCCACCCCGGGGCAGGTCATCCAAGAGACCCAGTACTTC,CSATPGQVIQETQYF
-,few,TRBJ1-2,TRBV20-1,TGCAGTGATAAGGGACCGAACTATGGCTACACCTTC,CSDKGPNYGYTF
-,-,TRBJ2-5,TRBV12-3/TRBV12-4,TGTGCCAGCAGTTTAGGGCGGACACCCGTTAGGGAGACCCAGTACTTC,CASSLGRTPVRETQYF
-,-,TRBJ2-7,TRBV9,TGTGCCAGCAGCGTGGGGCCGGGTAGCTCCTACGAGCAGTACTTC,CASSVGPGSSYEQYF
TRBD2,-,TRBJ2-1,TRBV6-5,TGTGCCAGCAGTTACTCGGGACTAGCGGGAGTACGAGAGCAGTTCTTC,CASSYSGLAGVREQFF
-,-,TRBJ2-1,TRBV4-1,TGCGCCAGCAGCCAAGACTCGGGGACCGTCGACAATGAGCAGTTCTTC,CASSQDSGTVDNEQFF
TRBD1,-,TRBJ1-2,TRBV15,TGTGCCACCAGCCTAGGACAGGGGGCGGGCGGCTACACCTTC,CATSLGQGAGGYTF
TRBD1,few,TRBJ1-5,TRBV5-5,TGTGCCAGCAGCTTTGGACAGGGCGATCAGCCCCAGCATTTT,CASSFGQGDQPQHF
TRBD2,-,TRBJ2-3,TRBV20-1,TGCAGTGCTAGAGATGTCCCGGGAGGTACCACAGATACGCAGTATTTT,CSARDVPGGTTDTQYF
TRBD2,few,TRBJ2-3,TRBV20-1,TGCAGTGCTAGGGAAAGGGCGGGAGCAGTTACGCAGTATTTT,CSARERAGAVTQYF
-,-,TRBJ1-4,TRBV4-3,TGCGTCAGCAGCCAGGGGACGGGAACCGATGAAAAACTGTTTTTT,CVSSQGTGTDEKLFF
TRBD1,many,TRBJ2-1,TRBV29-1,TGCAGCGTTGACTACCTAGAGGGGGCAGACTCCTACAATGAGCAGTTCTTC,CSVDYLEGADSYNEQFF
-,-,TRBJ2-5,TRBV12-5,TGTGCTAGTGGTTCTGGACCCGGCGTAGGGACCCAGTACTTC,CASGSGPGVGTQYF
-,-,TRBJ2-3,TRBV29-1,TGCAGCGTTGAGGTACAGAGCACAGATACGCAGTATTTT,CSVEVQSTDTQYF
TRBD1,-,TRBJ1-4,TRBV6-6,TGTGCCAGCAGTTCCGGGACAGTTGAAAAACTGTTTTTT,CASSSGTVEKLFF
-,-,TRBJ2-3,TRBV11-2,TGTGCCAGCAGCTTAGTTGAAGGTCATACGCAGTATTTT,CASSLVEGHTQYF
TRBD1,many,TRBJ2-4,TRBV10-3,TGTGCCATCAGCCCGGGACAGCCAGAAAACATTCAGTACTTC,CAISPGQPENIQYF
-,-,TRBJ2-5,TRBV3-1,TGTGCCAGCAGCCAGCTTCTTGGCTGGGAGACCCAGTACTTC,CASSQLLGWETQYF
-,many,TRBJ2-7,TRBV7-9,TGTGCCAGCAGCTCGACAGTTAACCAGCTCCCCTACGAGCAGTACTTC,CASSSTVNQLPYEQYF
TRBD2,many,TRBJ2-1,TRBV7-2,TGTGCCAGCAGCCGCCTAGCGGGCTACAATGAGCAGTTCTTC,CASSRLAGYNEQFF
-,-,TRBJ2-1,TRBV5-1,TGCGCCAGCAGGGCGACAGAGTACAATGAGCAGTTCTTC,CASRATEYNEQFF
TRBD1,many,TRBJ2-2,TRBV7-8,TGTGCCAGCAGCTTAGGGGTCAGGGGGACGAACACCGGGGAGCTGTTTTTT,CASSLGVRGTNTGELFF
-,-,TRBJ2-7,TRBV6-5,TGTGCCAGCAGTTACGGAGGAAGGTCAGGGTACTCCTACAAGCAGTACTTC,CASSYGGRSGYSYKQYF
-,-,TRBJ2-1,TRBV15,TGTGCCACCAGCAGAGATCTGGCGGGGCTTTACAATGAGCAGTTCTTC,CATSRDLAGLYNEQFF
-,-,TRBJ2-7,TRBV7-6,TGTGCCAGCAGCTTAGACGGGGACCCTAGCGAGCAGTACTTC,CASSLDGDPSEQYF
TRBD1,-,TRBJ2-7,TRBV29-1,TGCAGCGTTGAAGTGGACAGGGCCGAGCAGTACTTC,CSVEVDRAEQYF
-,-,TRBJ2-5,TRBV19,TGTGCCAGTAGTATTCGGAACGGGAGAGGAGAGACCCAGTACTTC,CASSIRNGRGETQYF
TRBD1,few,TRBJ2-4,TRBV25-1,TGTGCCAGCAGTACCGGGACAGGGCCCAAGTACTTC,CASSTGTGPKYF
-,few,TRBJ2-5,TRBV19,TGTGCCAGTAGTAACGGAGCGAAAGAGACCCAGTACTTC,CASSNGAKETQYF
TRBD1,few,TRBJ2-1,TRBV20-1,TGCAGTGCTAGGACAGGGAAGACCTACAATGAGCAGTTCTTC,CSARTGKTYNEQFF
TRBD2,few,TRBJ2-5,TRBV12-5,TGTGCTAGTGGACCCGGGACTAGCAACAAGACCCAGTACTTC,CASGPGTSNKTQYF
-,few,TRBJ1-2,TRBV7-3,TGTGCCAGCAGCTTAACCGGGCCCGGGGACTATGGCTACACCTTC,CASSLTGPGDYGYTF
-,-,TRBJ1-2,TRBV2,TGTGCCAGCAGTTTTTGGGACGGCAAGGGCTATGGCTACACCTTC,CASSFWDGKGYGYTF
-,-,TRBJ2-5,TRBV20-1,TGCAGTGTGCCTAGACCCAGGCCCCAAGAGACCCAGTACTTC,CSVPRPRPQETQYF
-,-,TRBJ2-7,TRBV21-1,TGTGCCAGCAGCAAATGGGGGGCGATCCTCTACGAGCAGTACTTC,CASSKWGAILYEQYF